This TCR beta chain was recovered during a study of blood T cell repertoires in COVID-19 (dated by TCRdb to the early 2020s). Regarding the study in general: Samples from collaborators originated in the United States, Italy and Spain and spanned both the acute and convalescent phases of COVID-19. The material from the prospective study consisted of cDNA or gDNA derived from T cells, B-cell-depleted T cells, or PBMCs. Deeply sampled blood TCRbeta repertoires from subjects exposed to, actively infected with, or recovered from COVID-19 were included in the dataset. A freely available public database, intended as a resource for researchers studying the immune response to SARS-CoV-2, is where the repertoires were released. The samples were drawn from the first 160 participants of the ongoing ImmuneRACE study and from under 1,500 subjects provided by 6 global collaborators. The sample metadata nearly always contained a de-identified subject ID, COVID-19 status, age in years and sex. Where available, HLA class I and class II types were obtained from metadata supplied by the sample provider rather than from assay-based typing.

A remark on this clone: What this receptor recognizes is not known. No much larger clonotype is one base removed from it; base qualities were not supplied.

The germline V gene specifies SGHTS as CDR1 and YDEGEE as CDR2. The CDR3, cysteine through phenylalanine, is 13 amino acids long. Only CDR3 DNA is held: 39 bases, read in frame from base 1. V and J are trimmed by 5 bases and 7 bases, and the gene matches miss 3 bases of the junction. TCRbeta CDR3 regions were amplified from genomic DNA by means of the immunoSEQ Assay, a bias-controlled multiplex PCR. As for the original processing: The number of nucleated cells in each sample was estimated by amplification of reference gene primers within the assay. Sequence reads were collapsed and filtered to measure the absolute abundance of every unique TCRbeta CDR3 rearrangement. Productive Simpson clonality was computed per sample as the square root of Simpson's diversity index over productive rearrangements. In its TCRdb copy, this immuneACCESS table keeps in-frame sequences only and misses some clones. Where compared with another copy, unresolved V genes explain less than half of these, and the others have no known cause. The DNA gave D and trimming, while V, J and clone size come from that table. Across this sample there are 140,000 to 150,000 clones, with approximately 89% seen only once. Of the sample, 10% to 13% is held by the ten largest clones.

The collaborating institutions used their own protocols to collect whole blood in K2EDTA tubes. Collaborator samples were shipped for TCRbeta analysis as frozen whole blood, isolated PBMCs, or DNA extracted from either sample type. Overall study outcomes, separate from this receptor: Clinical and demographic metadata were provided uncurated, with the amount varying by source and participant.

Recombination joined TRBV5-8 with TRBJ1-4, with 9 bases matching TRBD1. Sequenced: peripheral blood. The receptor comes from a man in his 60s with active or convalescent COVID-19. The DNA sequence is TGTGCCAGCAGGACAGGGGGAATTGAAAAACTGTTTTTT. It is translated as CASRTGGIEKLFF. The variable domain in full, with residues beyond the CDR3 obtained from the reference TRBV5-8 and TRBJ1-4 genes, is EAGVTQSPTHLIKTRGQQATLRCSPISGHTSVYWYQQALGLGLQFLLWYDEGEERNRGNFPPRFSGRQFPNYSSELNVNALELEDSALYLCASRTGGIEKLFFGSGTQLSVL.